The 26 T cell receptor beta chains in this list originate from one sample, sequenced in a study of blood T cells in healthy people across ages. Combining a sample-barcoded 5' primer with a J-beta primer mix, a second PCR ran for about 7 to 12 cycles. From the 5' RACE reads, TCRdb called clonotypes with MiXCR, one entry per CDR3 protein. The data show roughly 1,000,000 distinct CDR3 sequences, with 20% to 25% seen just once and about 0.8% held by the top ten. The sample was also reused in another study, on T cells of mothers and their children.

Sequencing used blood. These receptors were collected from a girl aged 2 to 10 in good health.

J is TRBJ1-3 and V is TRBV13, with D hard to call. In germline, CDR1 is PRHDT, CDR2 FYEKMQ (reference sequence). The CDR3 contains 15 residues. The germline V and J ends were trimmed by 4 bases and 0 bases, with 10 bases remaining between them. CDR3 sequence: CASSSGPSSGNTIYF. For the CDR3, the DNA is TGTGCCAGCAGCTCCGGTCCCAGCTCTGGAAACACCATATATTTT.

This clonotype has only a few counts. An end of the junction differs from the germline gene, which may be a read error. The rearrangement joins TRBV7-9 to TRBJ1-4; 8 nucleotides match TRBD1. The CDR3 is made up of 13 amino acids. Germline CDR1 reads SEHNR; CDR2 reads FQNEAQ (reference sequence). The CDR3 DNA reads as TGCGCCAGCGGAAACAGGGGGGATGAAAAACTGTTTTTT. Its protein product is CASGNRGDEKLFF.

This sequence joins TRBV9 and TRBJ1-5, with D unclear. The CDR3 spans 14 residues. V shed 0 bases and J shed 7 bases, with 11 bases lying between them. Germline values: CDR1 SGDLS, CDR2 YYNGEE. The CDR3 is CASSVGDGVQPQHF. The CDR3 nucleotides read TGTGCCAGCAGCGTAGGAGACGGGGTACAGCCCCAGCATTTT.

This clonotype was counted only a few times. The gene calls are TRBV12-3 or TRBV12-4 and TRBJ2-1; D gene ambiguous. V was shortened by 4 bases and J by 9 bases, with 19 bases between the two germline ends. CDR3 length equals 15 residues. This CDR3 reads CASSSDSSSRGEQFF. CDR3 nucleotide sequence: TGTGCCAGCAGTTCCGACTCTTCCAGCCGCGGTGAGCAGTTCTTC.

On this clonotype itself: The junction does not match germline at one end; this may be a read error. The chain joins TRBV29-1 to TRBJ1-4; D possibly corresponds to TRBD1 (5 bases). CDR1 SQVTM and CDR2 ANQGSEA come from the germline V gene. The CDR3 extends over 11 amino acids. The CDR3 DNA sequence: TGCAGCGTCGAAGAAACCGGGACTCTCTCTTTT. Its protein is CSVEETGTLSF.

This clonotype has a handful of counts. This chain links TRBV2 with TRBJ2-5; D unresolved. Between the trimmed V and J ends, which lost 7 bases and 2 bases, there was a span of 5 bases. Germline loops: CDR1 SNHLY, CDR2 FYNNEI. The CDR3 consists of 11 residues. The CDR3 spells CASKTQETQYF. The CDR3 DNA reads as TGTGCCAGCAAAACTCAAGAGACCCAGTACTTC.

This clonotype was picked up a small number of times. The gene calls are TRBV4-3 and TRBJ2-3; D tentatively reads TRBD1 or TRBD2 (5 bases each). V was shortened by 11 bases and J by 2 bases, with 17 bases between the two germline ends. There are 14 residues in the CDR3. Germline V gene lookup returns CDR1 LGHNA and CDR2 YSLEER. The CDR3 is CAVSRDLNTDTQYF. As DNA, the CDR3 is TGCGCCGTAAGCCGGGACCTAAACACAGATACGCAGTATTTT.

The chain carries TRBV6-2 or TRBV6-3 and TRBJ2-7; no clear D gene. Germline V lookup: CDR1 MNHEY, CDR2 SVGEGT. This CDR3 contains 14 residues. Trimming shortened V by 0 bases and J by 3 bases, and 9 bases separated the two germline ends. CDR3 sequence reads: CASSYSFVGYEQYF. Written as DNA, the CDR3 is TGTGCCAGCAGTTACTCGTTTGTCGGCTACGAGCAGTACTTC.

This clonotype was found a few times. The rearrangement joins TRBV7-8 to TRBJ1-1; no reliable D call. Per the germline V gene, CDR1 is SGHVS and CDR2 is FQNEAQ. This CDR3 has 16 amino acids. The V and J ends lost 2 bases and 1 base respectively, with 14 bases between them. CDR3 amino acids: CASSLTMPLRNTEAFF. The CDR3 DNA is TGTGCCAGCAGCTTAACAATGCCGCTTCGGAACACTGAAGCTTTCTTT.

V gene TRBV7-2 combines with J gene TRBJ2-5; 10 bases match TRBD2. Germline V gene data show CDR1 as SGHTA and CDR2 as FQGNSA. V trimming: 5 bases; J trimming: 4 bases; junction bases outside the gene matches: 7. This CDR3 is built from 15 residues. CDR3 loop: CASSDPLAGLETQYF. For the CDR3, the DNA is TGTGCCAGCAGCGACCCACTAGCGGGATTAGAGACCCAGTACTTC. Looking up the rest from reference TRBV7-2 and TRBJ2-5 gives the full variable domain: GAGVSQSPSNKVTEKGKDVELRCDPISGHTALYWYRQSLGQGLEFLIYFQGNSAPDKSGLPSDRFSAERTGGSVSTLTIQRTQQEDSAVYLCASSDPLAGLETQYFGPGTRLLVL.

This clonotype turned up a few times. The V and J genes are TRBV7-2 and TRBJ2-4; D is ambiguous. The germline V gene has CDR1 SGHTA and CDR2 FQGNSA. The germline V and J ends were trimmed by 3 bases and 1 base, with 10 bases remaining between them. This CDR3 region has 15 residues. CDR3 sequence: CASSLWPRAKNIQYF. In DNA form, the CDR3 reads TGTGCCAGCAGCTTGTGGCCCCGGGCCAAAAACATTCAGTACTTC.

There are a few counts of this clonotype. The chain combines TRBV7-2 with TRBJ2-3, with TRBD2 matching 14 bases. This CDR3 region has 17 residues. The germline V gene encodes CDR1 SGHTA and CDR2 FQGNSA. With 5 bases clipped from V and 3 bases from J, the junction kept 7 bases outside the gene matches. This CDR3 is CASSEPGLAGATDTQYF. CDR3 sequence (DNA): TGTGCCAGCAGCGAGCCGGGACTAGCGGGAGCTACAGATACGCAGTATTTT. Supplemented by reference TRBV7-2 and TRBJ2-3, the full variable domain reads GAGVSQSPSNKVTEKGKDVELRCDPISGHTALYWYRQSLGQGLEFLIYFQGNSAPDKSGLPSDRFSAERTGGSVSTLTIQRTQQEDSAVYLCASSEPGLAGATDTQYFGPGTRLTVL.

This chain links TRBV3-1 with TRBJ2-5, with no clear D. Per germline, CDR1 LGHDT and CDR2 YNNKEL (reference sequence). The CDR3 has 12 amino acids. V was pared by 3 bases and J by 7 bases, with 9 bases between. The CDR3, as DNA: TGTGCCAGCAGCCAGGGCCCGCGGACCCAGTACTTC. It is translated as CASSQGPRTQYF.

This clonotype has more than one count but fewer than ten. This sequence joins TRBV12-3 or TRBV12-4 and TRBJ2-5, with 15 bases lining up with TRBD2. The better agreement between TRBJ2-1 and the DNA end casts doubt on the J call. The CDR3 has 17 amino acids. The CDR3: CASRGLAGGLLYNEQFF. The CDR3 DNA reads TGTGCCAGCAGGGGACTAGCGGGAGGTTTACTATACAATGAGCAGTTCTTC.

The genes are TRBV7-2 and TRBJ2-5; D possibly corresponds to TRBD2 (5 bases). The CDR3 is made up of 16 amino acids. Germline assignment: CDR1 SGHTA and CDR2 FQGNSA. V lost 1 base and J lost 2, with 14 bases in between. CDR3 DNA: TGTGCCAGCAGCTTAGGAGAGAGGGAGCTTCAAGAGACCCAGTACTTC. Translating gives CASSLGERELQETQYF. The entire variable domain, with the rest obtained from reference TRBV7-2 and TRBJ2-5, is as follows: GAGVSQSPSNKVTEKGKDVELRCDPISGHTALYWYRQSLGQGLEFLIYFQGNSAPDKSGLPSDRFSAERTGGSVSTLTIQRTQQEDSAVYLCASSLGERELQETQYFGPGTRLLVL.

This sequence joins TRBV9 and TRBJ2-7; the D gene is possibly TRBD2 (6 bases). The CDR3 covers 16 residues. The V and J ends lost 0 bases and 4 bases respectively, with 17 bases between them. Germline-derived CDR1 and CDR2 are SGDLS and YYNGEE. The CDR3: CASSVDGGNPSYEQYF. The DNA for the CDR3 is TGTGCCAGCAGCGTAGATGGAGGGAATCCCAGTTACGAGCAGTACTTC.

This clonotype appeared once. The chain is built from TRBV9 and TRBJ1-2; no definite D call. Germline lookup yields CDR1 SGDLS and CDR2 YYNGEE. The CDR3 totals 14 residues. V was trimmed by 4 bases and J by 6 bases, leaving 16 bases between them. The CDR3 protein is CASSPPLGRDGYTF. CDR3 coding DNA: TGTGCCAGCAGCCCGCCCCTCGGTCGAGATGGCTACACCTTC.

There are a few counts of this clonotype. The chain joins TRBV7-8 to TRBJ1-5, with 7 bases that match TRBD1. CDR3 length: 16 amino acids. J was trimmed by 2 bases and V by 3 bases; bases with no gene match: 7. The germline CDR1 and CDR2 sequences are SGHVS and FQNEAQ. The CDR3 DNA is TGTGCCAGCAGCTTGCTGCCCAGGGGGGGCAATCAGCCCCAGCATTTT. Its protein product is CASSLLPRGGNQPQHF.

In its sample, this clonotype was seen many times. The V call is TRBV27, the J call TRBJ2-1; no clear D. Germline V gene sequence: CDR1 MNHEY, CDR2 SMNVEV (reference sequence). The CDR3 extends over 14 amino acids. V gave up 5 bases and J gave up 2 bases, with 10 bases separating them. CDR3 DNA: TGTGCCAGCAGTCGATCACGGGCCTACAATGAGCAGTTCTTC. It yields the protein CASSRSRAYNEQFF.

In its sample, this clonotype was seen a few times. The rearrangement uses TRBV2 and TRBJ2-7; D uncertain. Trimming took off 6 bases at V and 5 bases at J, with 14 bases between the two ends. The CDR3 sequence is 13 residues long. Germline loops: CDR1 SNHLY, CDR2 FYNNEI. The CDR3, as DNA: TGTGCCAGCAGGCCAATTCCCCCGGACGAGCAGTACTTC. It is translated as CASRPIPPDEQYF.

The CDR3 sequence is CASSNLGSKGNQPQHF. CDR3 DNA sequence: TGTGCCAGTAGTAATCTCGGCAGTAAGGGCAATCAGCCCCAGCATTTT. This chain connects TRBV19 to TRBJ1-5; D uncertain. In germline, CDR1 is LNHDA, CDR2 SQIVND (reference sequence). The CDR3 has 16 amino acids. The V end lost 4 bases, the J end lost 2 bases, and 15 bases lay between the germline ends. The whole variable domain, filled in from reference TRBV19 and TRBJ1-5, reads DGGITQSPKYLFRKEGQNVTLSCEQNLNHDAMYWYRQDPGQGLRLIYYSQIVNDFQKGDIAEGYSVSREKKESFPLTVTSAQKNPTAFYLCASSNLGSKGNQPQHFGDGTRLSIL.

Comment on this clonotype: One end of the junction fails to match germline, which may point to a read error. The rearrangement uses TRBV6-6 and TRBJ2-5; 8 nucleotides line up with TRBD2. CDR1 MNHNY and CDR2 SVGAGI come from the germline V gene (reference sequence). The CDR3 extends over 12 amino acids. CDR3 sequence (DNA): TGTGCCAGCACCACCGGCCCGGGACTAGGATTCTTC. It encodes CASTTGPGLGFF.

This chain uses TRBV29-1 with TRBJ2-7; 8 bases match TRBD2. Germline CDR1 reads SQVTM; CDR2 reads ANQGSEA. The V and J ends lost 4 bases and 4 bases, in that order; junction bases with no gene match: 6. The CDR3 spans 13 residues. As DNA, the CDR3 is TGCAGCGTTGGTGGTAGCGGGGATTACGAGCAGTACTTC. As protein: CSVGGSGDYEQYF.

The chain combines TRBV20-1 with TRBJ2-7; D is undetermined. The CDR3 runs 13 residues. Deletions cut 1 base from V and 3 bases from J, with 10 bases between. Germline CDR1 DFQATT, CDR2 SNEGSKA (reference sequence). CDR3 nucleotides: TGCAGTGCTAGAGGGAGTACAGACTACGAGCAGTACTTC. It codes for CSARGSTDYEQYF.

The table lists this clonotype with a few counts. The CDR3 nucleotides are TGCAGTGCTACAGAGGGCGGACCCGAGACCCAGTACTTC. Protein product: CSATEGGPETQYF. V is TRBV20-1 and J is TRBJ2-5; tentatively, D is TRBD2 (5 bases). Between the trimmed V and J ends, which lost 4 bases and 5 bases, there was a span of 14 bases. Per the germline V gene, CDR1 is DFQATT and CDR2 is SNEGSKA (reference sequence). The CDR3 contains 13 residues.

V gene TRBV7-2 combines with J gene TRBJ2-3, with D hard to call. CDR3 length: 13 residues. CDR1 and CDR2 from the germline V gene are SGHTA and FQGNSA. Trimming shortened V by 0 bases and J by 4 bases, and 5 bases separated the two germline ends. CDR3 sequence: CASSLAASDTQYF. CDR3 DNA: TGTGCCAGCAGCTTAGCCGCCTCAGATACGCAGTATTTT.